The clone carrying this T cell receptor beta chain was counted a single time. Its antigen is not identified. Every contributor of samples was a Caucasian grown-up residing in Nashville, Tennessee. Germline loops: CDR1 SGHTA, CDR2 FQGNSA. CDR3 length: 14 amino acids. V gave up 7 bases and J gave up 7 bases; unmatched junction bases: 5. The record originates from a study of shared clonotypes between healthy human individuals. Overall study results and limits: Non-shared clonotypes were found to have lower generation probabilities than the clonotypes that were shared by all four of the sorted-subset donors.

Sequencing used immunoSEQ multiplex PCR; TCRdb keeps in-frame clones, though not all of them. The profile shows fewer than 1.8 million clones, approximately 98.5% of them singletons. This clonotype originated in a man aged 30-40 years in good health. J is TRBJ2-1 and V is TRBV7-2; TRBD2 matches 12 bases. The sample consisted of naive CD4+ T cells sorted from blood. Subset defined: CD45RA+ positively selected. In DNA form, the CDR3 reads TGTGCCAGCACCCGTACTAGCGGGAGGAATGAGCAGTTCTTC. Translation gives CASTRTSGRNEQFF.